Described below is a single T cell receptor beta chain sequence and its context. Its antigen is still unknown. This entry belongs to a study of graft-versus-host responses after intestinal transplantation. Overall study: Multivisceral, liver-intestinal, or isolated intestinal grafts went to recipients. Every recipient underwent anti-thymocyte globulin induction, then tacrolimus and steroids for approximately three years. Whole-study findings and limits: Early post-transplant HvG declines were associated with peak circulating GvH clone levels. When patients had graft-donor T cell macrochimerism, their allografts held high graft-versus-host to host-versus-graft clonal ratios.

The table came from immunoSEQ multiplex PCR; TCRdb's copy has only in-frame clones and leaves some out. The sample includes about 89,000 clones, approximately 94% of them seen just once. Trimming removed 0 bases from V and 8 bases from J; junction bases left unmatched: 9. This CDR3 is 15 amino acids long. Looked up from germline, CDR1 is LNHDA and CDR2 is SQIVND (reference sequence). This rearrangement joins TRBV19 to TRBJ1-2, with TRBD1 identical over 7 bases. The source of this sequence is a human donor who received an intestinal transplant. The sample in question was unstimulated CD8+ T cells sorted from spleen or lymph node cells, obtained before intestinal transplant. CDR3 protein: CASSIDYRGPEGYTF. CDR3 DNA sequence: TGTGCCAGTAGTATAGATTACAGGGGCCCGGAGGGCTACACCTTC.